The present TCR beta chain was sequenced within a study of T cells in Graves' hyperthyroidism and ophthalmopathy. Study overall: Once the initial diagnosis was made, peripheral blood was obtained before any treatment. Study-level findings and limits: Researchers report that a 13 V-J model separated ophthalmopathy from stable hyperthyroidism.

The germline gives CDR1 MDHEN, CDR2 SYDVKM. Losses at the gene ends were 7 bases for V and 5 bases for J; bases not matched to a gene: 13. The length of the CDR3 is 17 residues. Amplification of TCR beta CDR3 regions was performed using RNA transcripts as template. The HTBI primer set drove a first-round RT-PCR of the TCR CDR3. One entry per CDR3 protein, called by TCRdb with MiXCR from the multiplex PCR reads. The sample shows 700,000 or so distinct CDR3 sequences, more than 14% of them seen only once. A Clinical Activity Score of at least 3, a NOSPECS grade of at least 4 and a duration under 3 months were recorded in the ophthalmopathy patients. Diagnosing involved the use of clinical symptoms, serum thyroxine and TRAb, thyroid ultrasound and orbital computed tomography. This clonotype was detected ten times or more. The antigen is undetermined.

The chain recombines TRBV28 with TRBJ2-1; TRBD2 matches at 11 bases. Material for sequencing was blood. This sequence was found in a woman in her forties or fifties with Graves' ophthalmopathy. The CDR3 protein is CASTLGGLAEIHNEQFF. The CDR3 DNA is TGTGCCAGCACCCTAGGGGGACTAGCGGAAATTCACAATGAGCAGTTCTTC.